This T cell receptor (beta chain) was documented in a study of CD8 T cells in Susac syndrome. The CDR3 consists of 16 residues. V shed 5 bases and J shed 3 bases, with 20 bases lying between them. Germline-derived CDR1 and CDR2 are DFQATT and SNEGSKA (reference sequence). Reverse transcription of roughly 0.45 to 1 ug RNA used random hexamers. Amplification of TCR beta CDR3 by immunoSEQ multiplex PCR spanned 54 Vbeta and 13 Jbeta. TCRdb called the immunoSEQ multiplex PCR reads again in MiXCR, with one record for every CDR3 protein. The sample contains some 220,000 distinct CDR3 sequences, 95% of which appear only once.

Sequenced sample: CD4+ T cells from PBMCs. The sequence was obtained from a human donor with multiple sclerosis. This chain links TRBV20-1 with TRBJ2-1, with D uncertain. This CDR3 is CSAQRSGPDLYNEQFF. CDR3 bases: TGCAGTGCTCAAAGGTCCGGGCCGGATCTCTACAATGAGCAGTTCTTC.